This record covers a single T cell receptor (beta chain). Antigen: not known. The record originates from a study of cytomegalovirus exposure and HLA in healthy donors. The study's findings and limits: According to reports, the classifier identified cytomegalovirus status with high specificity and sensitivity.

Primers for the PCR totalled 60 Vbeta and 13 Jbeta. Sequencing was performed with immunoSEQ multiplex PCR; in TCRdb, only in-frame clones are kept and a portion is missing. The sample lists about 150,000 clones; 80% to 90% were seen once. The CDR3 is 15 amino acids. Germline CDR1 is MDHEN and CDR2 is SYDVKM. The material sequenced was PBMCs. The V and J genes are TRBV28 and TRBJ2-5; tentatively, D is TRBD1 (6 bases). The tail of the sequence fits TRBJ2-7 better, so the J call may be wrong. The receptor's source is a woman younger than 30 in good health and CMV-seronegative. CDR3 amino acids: CASSLRGSGSYEQYF. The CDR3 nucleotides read TGTGCCAGCAGCCTCAGGGGCTCCGGCTCCTACGAGCAGTACTTC.